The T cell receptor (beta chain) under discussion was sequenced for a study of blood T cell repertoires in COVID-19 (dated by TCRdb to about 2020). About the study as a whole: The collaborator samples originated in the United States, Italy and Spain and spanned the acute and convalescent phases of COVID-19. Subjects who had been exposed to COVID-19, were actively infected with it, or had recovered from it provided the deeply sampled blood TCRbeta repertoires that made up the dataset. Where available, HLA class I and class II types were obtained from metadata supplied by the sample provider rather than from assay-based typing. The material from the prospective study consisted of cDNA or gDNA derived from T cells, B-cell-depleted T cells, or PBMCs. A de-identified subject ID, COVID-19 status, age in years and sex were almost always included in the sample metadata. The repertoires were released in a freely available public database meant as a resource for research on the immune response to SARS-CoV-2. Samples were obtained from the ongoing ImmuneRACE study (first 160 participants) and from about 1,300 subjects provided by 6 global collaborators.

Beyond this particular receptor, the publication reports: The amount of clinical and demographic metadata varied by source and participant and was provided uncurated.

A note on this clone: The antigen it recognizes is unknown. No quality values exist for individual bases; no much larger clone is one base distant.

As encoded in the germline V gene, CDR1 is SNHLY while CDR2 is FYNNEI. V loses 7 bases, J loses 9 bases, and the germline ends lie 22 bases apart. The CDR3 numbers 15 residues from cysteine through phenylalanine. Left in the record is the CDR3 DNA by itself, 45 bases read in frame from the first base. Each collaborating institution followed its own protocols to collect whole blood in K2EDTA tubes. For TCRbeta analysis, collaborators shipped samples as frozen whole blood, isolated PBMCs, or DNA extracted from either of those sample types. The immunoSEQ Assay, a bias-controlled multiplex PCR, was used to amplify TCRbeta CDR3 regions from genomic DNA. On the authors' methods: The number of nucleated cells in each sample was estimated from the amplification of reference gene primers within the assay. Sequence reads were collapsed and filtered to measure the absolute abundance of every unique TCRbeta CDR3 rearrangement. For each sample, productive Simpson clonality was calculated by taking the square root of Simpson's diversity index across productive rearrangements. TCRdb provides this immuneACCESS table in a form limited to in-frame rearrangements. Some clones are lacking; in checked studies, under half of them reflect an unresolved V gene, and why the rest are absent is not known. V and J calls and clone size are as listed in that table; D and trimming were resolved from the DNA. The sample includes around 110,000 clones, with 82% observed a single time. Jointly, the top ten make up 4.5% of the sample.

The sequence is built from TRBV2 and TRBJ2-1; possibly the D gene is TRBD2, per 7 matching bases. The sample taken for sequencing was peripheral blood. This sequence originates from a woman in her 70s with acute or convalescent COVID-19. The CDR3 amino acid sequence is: CASTALIRGASEQFF. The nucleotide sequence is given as TGTGCCAGCACCGCCCTCATTCGGGGGGCAAGTGAGCAGTTCTTC.